This paragraph covers one TCR beta chain sequence. Its antigen is currently unknown. This specimen belongs to a study of T cell repertoires in cytomegalovirus infection. Looking at the study overall: Public TCR beta signatures indicated both CMV infection and matching HLA type.

Whole-study results and caveats: It was HLA-C-restricted CMV-specific TCR beta clonotypes that dominated the response ex vivo.

TCRdb itself ran the reads through MiXCR, one entry per CDR3 protein. The table lists 200,000 or so distinct CDR3 sequences, about 28% of them singletons. The length of the CDR3 is 13 residues. Trimming removed 9 bases at V and 4 bases at J, with 16 bases between. In germline, CDR1 is LNHDA, CDR2 SQIVND (reference sequence). The TCR was taken from a human donor in good health (CMV status not recorded). Some clones in this sample may be carry-over from other donors' samples. The sequenced sample was PBMCs. J is TRBJ2-7 and V is TRBV19; D may be TRBD2 (5 bases). The CDR3 protein is CASLPRGGYEQYF. In DNA, the CDR3 is TGTGCCAGCCTCCCACGGGGTGGATACGAGCAGTACTTC.